Following are 9 T cell receptor beta chains from one sample sequenced in a study of T cell responses to AZD1222 COVID-19 vaccine. Clones were sequenced by immunoSEQ multiplex PCR, and TCRdb holds only the in-frame ones, with some missing. The table has 150,000 to 200,000 clones, around nine tenths seen once. This specimen consisted of peripheral blood, obtained on day 0 of AZD1222 vaccination. Every receptor here comes from an adult in good health.

The chain is built from TRBV18 and TRBJ2-1; 8 positions agree with TRBD1. The CDR3 is 16 amino acids. J lost 5 bases, V lost 0 bases, and 6 bases had no gene match. Germline CDR1 is KGHSH and CDR2 is LQKENI. CDR3 protein: CASSPPPGGYDNEQFF. CDR3 bases: TGTGCCAGCTCACCACCGCCAGGGGGCTACGACAATGAGCAGTTCTTC.

The gene calls are TRBV10-1 and TRBJ2-7, with 7 positions matching TRBD2. V lost 2 bases to trimming and J lost 9 bases; unmatched junction nucleotides: 13. The CDR3 runs 15 residues. Per germline, CDR1 WNHNN and CDR2 SYGVQD (reference sequence). CDR3 region: CASSEGGGYGKVQYF. CDR3 nucleotides: TGCGCCAGCAGTGAGGGGGGGGGATACGGTAAAGTGCAGTACTTC.

The rearrangement uses TRBV6-2 or TRBV6-3 and TRBJ1-1; D is uncertain. CDR1 is MNHEY and CDR2 is SVGEGT in the germline V gene. This CDR3 spans 14 amino acids. Trimming shortened V by 4 bases and J by 0 bases, and 9 bases separated the two germline ends. The CDR3 loop is CASSFSKVNTEAFF. The CDR3 coding sequence is TGTGCCAGCAGTTTCTCCAAGGTGAACACTGAAGCTTTCTTT.

In its sample, this clone was seen a few times. This sample includes further DNA sequences coding for the same CDR3. V gene TRBV6-1 combines with J gene TRBJ1-2; no clear D. V lost 3 bases, J lost 2 bases, and 7 bases lay in between. The CDR3 totals 13 residues. Germline CDR1 MNHNS, CDR2 SASEGT. CDR3 amino acids: CASSERPNYGYTF. In DNA form, the CDR3 reads TGTGCCAGCAGTGAGAGACCGAACTATGGCTACACCTTC.

This clone appeared once. Here the CDR3 reads CASSEVWLAPDTQYF. DNA of the CDR3: TGTGCCAGCAGTGAAGTCTGGCTAGCGCCCGATACGCAGTATTTT. The V and J genes are TRBV6-1 and TRBJ2-3; possibly TRBD2 for D (6 bases). Germline lookup yields CDR1 MNHNS and CDR2 SASEGT. Trimming removed 1 base at V and 6 bases at J, with 14 bases between. This CDR3 comprises 15 residues.

CDR3 sequence: CASSQGQGANTGELFF. The CDR3 DNA reads as TGTGCCAGCAGCCAGGGACAGGGGGCGAACACCGGGGAGCTGTTTTTT. The chain links TRBV5-5 to TRBJ2-2; TRBD1 aligns across 11 bases. Germline trimming cut 4 bases from V and 0 bases from J; bases unmatched to any gene: 2. Germline values: CDR1 SGHKS, CDR2 YYEKEE (reference sequence). This CDR3 has 16 amino acids.

The chain recombines TRBV6-5 with TRBJ1-3; D is uncertain. Germline V CDR1 and CDR2: MNHEY, SVGAGI. V lost 1 base and J lost 0, with 7 bases in between. The CDR3 length is 15 residues. The CDR3, as DNA: TGTGCCAGCAGTTACTGGAGTGGCTCTGGAAACACCATATATTTT. Protein sequence: CASSYWSGSGNTIYF.

This clone showed up just once. The J gene is TRBJ2-1, the V gene TRBV6-5; perhaps TRBD1 as D (6 bases). The CDR3 length is 12 residues. V was cut by 5 bases and J by 6 bases, with 8 bases left in between. Germline V gene lookup returns CDR1 MNHEY and CDR2 SVGAGI. The CDR3 spells CASSRTVNEQFF. DNA of the CDR3: TGTGCCAGCAGTCGGACAGTCAATGAGCAGTTCTTC.

The chain recombines TRBV6-1 with TRBJ2-7, with D tentatively TRBD1 (7 bases). The V gene lost 0 bases and the J gene lost 6 bases, with 9 bases spanning the gap. CDR1 MNHNS and CDR2 SASEGT come from the germline V gene. The CDR3 length is 13 residues. CDR3 amino acids: CASSEAQGGEQYF. In DNA, the CDR3 is TGTGCCAGCAGTGAAGCGCAGGGGGGCGAGCAGTACTTC.